The source of this TCR beta chain is a study of T-cell memory formation after mild COVID-19. Study as a whole: Largely, the TCR clusters proved donor specific.

A note on this clonotype: The antigen remains undetermined.

CDR1 and CDR2 from the germline V gene are SGHAT and FQNNGV. V gave up 3 bases and J gave up 0 bases, with 10 bases separating them. The CDR3 is 15 amino acids. Whole-study results and caveats: Contracting CD4+ clones were located mainly in CM and EM, and CD8+ clones in EMRA.

MiXCR was run by TCRdb on the 5' RACE reads, yielding one entry per CDR3 protein. The table includes 140,000 or so distinct CDR3 sequences, under 25% detected once. The origin of this receptor is an adult woman who had mild COVID-19 (a few samples of this study predate the infection). Cell type and time point are not known. The V gene is TRBV11-2, the J gene TRBJ2-3; D ambiguous. Source material: PBMCs or a T cell subset sorted from them (not recorded which). CDR3 sequence (DNA): TGTGCCAGCAGCTTCTCCGGGTTCAGCACAGATACGCAGTATTTT. Its protein is CASSFSGFSTDTQYF. The full variable domain, with the rest looked up from reference TRBV11-2 and TRBJ2-3, is EAGVAQSPRYKIIEKRQSVAFWCNPISGHATLYWYQQILGQGPKLLIQFQNNGVVDDSQLPKDRFSAERLKGVDSTLKIQPAKLEDSAVYLCASSFSGFSTDTQYFGPGTRLTVL.